The 25 T cell receptor beta chains below come from one sample, sequenced in a study of shared clonotypes between healthy human individuals (dated by TCRdb to about 2020). The library was prepared using the immunoSEQ multiplex PCR assay. The immuneACCESS repertoire file appears here via TCRdb, limited to in-frame rearrangements. These files lack a portion of the clones; in checked studies, under half of the deficit traces to unresolved V genes, and the cause of the others is not known. For this sample the table gives some 1.5 million clones, of which approximately 97% were detected only once. Roughly 1.1% of the sample rests with the top ten. The sequenced material came from naive CD4+ T cells sorted from blood. The sample's cell subset or site label, in plain terms: CD45RA+ positively selected. These receptors were taken from a man aged 25 to 45 in good health.

This clone was observed a single time. The chain is built from TRBV28 and TRBJ1-3, with D unclear. V was pared by 6 bases and J by 1 base, with 10 bases between. Germline lookup yields CDR1 MDHEN and CDR2 SYDVKM. The CDR3 runs to 14 residues. DNA for the CDR3: TGTGCCAGCAGACCTCTCCAATCTGGAAACACCATATATTTT. The encoded protein is CASRPLQSGNTIYF. Supplemented by reference TRBV28 and TRBJ1-3, the full variable domain reads DVKVTQSSRYLVKRTGEKVFLECVQDMDHENMFWYRQDPGLGLRLIYFSYDVKMKEKGDIPEGYSVSREKKERFSLILESASTNQTSMYLCASRPLQSGNTIYFGEGSWLTVV.

The chain couples TRBV6-6 to TRBJ2-1, with D tentatively TRBD1 (6 bases). The CDR3 consists of 12 residues. The germline CDR1 and CDR2 sequences are MNHNY and SVGAGI (reference sequence). V lost 5 bases to trimming and J lost 7 bases, with 9 bases between them. In nucleotides, the CDR3 is TGTGCCAGCAGTCACAGGGTAAATGAGCAGTTCTTC. Its translation: CASSHRVNEQFF.

This clone was seen once. V usage is TRBV27 and J usage is TRBJ2-7; 11 bases line up with TRBD1. The V and J ends lost 2 bases and 5 bases, in that order; junction bases with no gene match: 8. This CDR3 has 16 residues. Germline lookup yields CDR1 MNHEY and CDR2 SMNVEV (reference sequence). The CDR3 nucleotides read TGTGCCAGCAGTTTAATAGGACAGGGGGCGGTTGACGAGCAGTACTTC. Translating it yields CASSLIGQGAVDEQYF.

The rearrangement uses TRBV7-2 and TRBJ1-1; no reliable D call. CDR3 length: 14 residues. Trimming removed 1 base from V and 5 bases from J, with 11 bases in between. The germline CDR1 and CDR2 sequences are SGHTA and FQGNSA. CDR3: CASSLGSPGTEAFF. The CDR3 DNA reads as TGTGCCAGCAGCTTAGGGTCCCCGGGGACTGAAGCTTTCTTT.

The chain combines TRBV7-8 with TRBJ1-1, with a weak D call TRBD1 (6 bases). There are 15 residues in the CDR3. Trimming stripped 2 bases from V and 2 bases from J, with 12 bases between. CDR1 SGHVS and CDR2 FQNEAQ come from the germline V gene. The CDR3, as DNA: TGTGCCAGCAGCTTATCCGGGGGCTTTAACACTGAAGCTTTCTTT. Encoded protein: CASSLSGGFNTEAFF.

This sequence joins TRBV7-2 and TRBJ1-5, with D hard to call. Trimming pared 5 bases from V and 0 bases from J, leaving 11 bases between. Germline V gives CDR1 SGHTA, CDR2 FQGNSA. The CDR3 runs to 15 residues. The CDR3 sequence is CASSVQSNSNQPQHF. DNA for the CDR3: TGTGCCAGCAGCGTACAGAGTAATAGCAATCAGCCCCAGCATTTT.

The chain couples TRBV27 to TRBJ1-4; 8 nucleotides line up with TRBD1. CDR3 length equals 15 residues. Trimming at V came to 5 bases and at J to 7 bases, leaving 9 bases not matched to a gene. In germline, CDR1 is MNHEY, CDR2 SMNVEV (reference sequence). The CDR3 spells CASSPTGQALEKLFF. As DNA, the CDR3 is TGTGCCAGCAGTCCCACGGGACAGGCACTTGAAAAACTGTTTTTT. Filled out from reference TRBV27 and TRBJ1-4, the complete variable domain reads EAQVTQNPRYLITVTGKKLTVTCSQNMNHEYMSWYRQDPGLGLRQIYYSMNVEVTDKGDVPEGYKVSRKEKRNFPLILESPSPNQTSLYFCASSPTGQALEKLFFGSGTQLSVL.

The CDR3 loop is CAISESPTGSYNEQFF. The DNA for the CDR3 is TGTGCCATCAGTGAGTCCCCGACAGGCTCCTACAATGAGCAGTTCTTC. This sequence joins TRBV10-3 and TRBJ2-1, with TRBD1 as a possible D gene (6 bases). Germline V CDR1 and CDR2: ENHRY, SYGVKD. V was shortened by 0 bases and J by 0 bases, with 9 bases between the two germline ends. The CDR3 covers 16 residues.

The chain links TRBV9 to TRBJ1-2, with a tentative D call TRBD1 (5 bases). V was cut by 0 bases and J by 7 bases, with 13 bases left in between. The CDR3 is 14 amino acids. Germline lookup yields CDR1 SGDLS and CDR2 YYNGEE. This CDR3 reads CASSVGTRGVGYTF. The CDR3 bases are TGTGCCAGCAGCGTAGGTACAAGGGGCGTTGGCTACACCTTC.

The chain uses TRBV5-5 and TRBJ1-3; D uncertain. The CDR3 contains 16 residues. The V gene lost 2 bases and the J gene lost 0 bases, with 12 bases spanning the gap. Germline CDR1 is SGHKS and CDR2 is YYEKEE (reference sequence). The CDR3, as DNA: TGTGCCAGCAGCTTCGTAGGAGTGTCCTCTGGAAACACCATATATTTT. Translating gives CASSFVGVSSGNTIYF.

V and J are TRBV10-3 and TRBJ2-7, with 9 positions matching TRBD1. CDR1 ENHRY and CDR2 SYGVKD come from the germline V gene. J was trimmed by 1 base and V by 10 bases; bases with no gene match: 5. The CDR3 runs to 13 residues. Here the CDR3 DNA reads TGTGCCACCACCGGGACAGGGTCCTACGAGCAGTACTTC. Translation gives CATTGTGSYEQYF.

The V gene is TRBV11-3, the J gene TRBJ2-1; D ambiguous. This CDR3 is 14 amino acids long. Trimming stripped 2 bases from V and 5 bases from J, with 10 bases between. Germline values: CDR1 SGHNT, CDR2 YENEEA. The CDR3 DNA sequence: TGTGCCAGCAGCTTATCTCCCACACACAATGAGCAGTTCTTC. Its translation is CASSLSPTHNEQFF.

This rearrangement joins TRBV7-9 to TRBJ1-3; D remains unclear. The V gene's germline CDR1 is SEHNR and CDR2 FQNEAQ (reference sequence). The CDR3 is 15 residues long. Trimming left V 1 base short and J 0 bases short, with 7 bases between. The CDR3 DNA is TGTGCCAGCAGCTTAGAATCTGTCTCTGGAAACACCATATATTTT. Protein: CASSLESVSGNTIYF.

The V and J genes are TRBV19 and TRBJ2-1; 9 nucleotides agree with TRBD2. V trimming: 4 bases; J trimming: 2 bases; junction bases outside the gene matches: 3. CDR1 is LNHDA, CDR2 SQIVND, per germline (reference sequence). The CDR3 loop spans 15 amino acids. The CDR3 loop is CASSTRTSAYNEQFF. The DNA of the CDR3 is TGTGCCAGTAGTACGCGGACTAGCGCCTACAATGAGCAGTTCTTC.

Comments on this clone: This CDR3 is also generated by other DNA sequences in the sample. V and J are TRBV29-1 and TRBJ1-5; D might be TRBD1 (5 bases). V was clipped by 4 bases and J by 1 base, with 8 bases between them. The CDR3 runs 13 residues. CDR1 and CDR2 (germline): SQVTM, ANQGSEA. The CDR3 sequence: CSVAQGSNQPQHF. For the CDR3, the DNA is TGCAGCGTTGCCCAGGGAAGCAATCAGCCCCAGCATTTT.

As DNA, the CDR3 is TGCGCCAGCAGCTTGGGTTCAACGAGCAATCAGCCCCAGCATTTT. Protein sequence: CASSLGSTSNQPQHF. J is TRBJ1-5 and V is TRBV5-1; no definite D call. Germline V gene sequence: CDR1 SGHRS, CDR2 YFSETQ. The V gene lost 0 bases and the J gene lost 1 base, with 8 bases spanning the gap. The CDR3 totals 15 residues.

The V call is TRBV7-6, the J call TRBJ2-7, with TRBD2 matching 11 bases. CDR1 SGHVS and CDR2 FNYEAQ come from the germline V gene. V was clipped by 1 base and J by 3 bases; unmatched bases: 8. The CDR3 is 17 residues long. CDR3 amino acids: CASSLGGLAAKGYEQYF. In nucleotides, the CDR3 is TGTGCCAGCAGCTTAGGGGGACTAGCGGCTAAGGGCTACGAGCAGTACTTC.

The chain employs TRBV5-6 and TRBJ2-2; D gene unclear. This CDR3 is 15 amino acids long. The ends were cut back, 1 base at V and 1 base at J, with 8 bases in the middle. From germline, CDR1 is SGHDT and CDR2 YYEEEE. DNA of the CDR3: TGTGCCAGCAGCTTGTCTCAGAAGAACACCGGGGAGCTGTTTTTT. Encoded protein: CASSLSQKNTGELFF.

The chain is built from TRBV9 and TRBJ2-5, with 8 bases that match TRBD1. Trimming cost V 0 bases and J 4 bases; bases outside gene matches: 11. This CDR3 is built from 17 residues. CDR1 and CDR2 (germline): SGDLS, YYNGEE. The CDR3 loop is CASSVEGPGGALETQYF. The CDR3 nucleotides are TGTGCCAGCAGCGTAGAGGGGCCAGGGGGCGCATTAGAGACCCAGTACTTC.

This clone was picked up one time. The rearrangement links TRBV21-1 to TRBJ2-6; TRBD1, the D gene given by the table, was not confirmed from the DNA. TRBV21-1 is an annotated pseudogene. The CDR3 has 16 amino acids. The CDR3 spells CASSKGGMGKSNVLTF. In DNA form, the CDR3 reads TGTGCCAGCAGCAAAGGGGGCATGGGGAAATCCAACGTCCTGACTTTC.

This sequence joins TRBV7-9 and TRBJ2-4; D may correspond to TRBD1 or TRBD2 (6 bases each). Between the trimmed V and J ends, which lost 5 bases and 9 bases, there was a span of 23 bases. CDR3 length equals 16 residues. The germline CDR1 and CDR2 sequences are SEHNR and FQNEAQ (reference sequence). Written as DNA, the CDR3 is TGTGCCAGCAGCGGAGCCGGGGGCAGCGGACGTGTCATTCAGTACTTC. It translates to CASSGAGGSGRVIQYF. The full variable domain, in which reference TRBV7-9 and TRBJ2-4 provide the parts outside the CDR3, is DTGVSQNPRHKITKRGQNVTFRCDPISEHNRLYWYRQTLGQGPEFLTYFQNEAQLEKSRLLSDRFSAERPKGSFSTLEIQRTEQGDSAMYLCASSGAGGSGRVIQYFGAGTRLSVL.

Regarding this clone: Different DNA sequences within this sample yield the same CDR3. V and J are TRBV7-9 and TRBJ1-5; D call uncertain. Trimming left V 5 bases short and J 0 bases short, with 8 bases between. CDR3 length equals 14 residues. Germline loops: CDR1 SEHNR, CDR2 FQNEAQ (reference sequence). The CDR3 region has the DNA TGTGCCAGCAGCCTGGCAAGTAGCAATCAGCCCCAGCATTTT. This sequence encodes CASSLASSNQPQHF.

The J gene is TRBJ1-1, the V gene TRBV2, with D possibly being TRBD1 (5 bases). There are 11 residues in the CDR3. In germline, CDR1 is SNHLY, CDR2 FYNNEI. V shed 4 bases and J shed 5 bases, with 5 bases lying between them. The CDR3 reads CASSGGTEAFF. CDR3 nucleotide sequence: TGTGCCAGCAGTGGGGGGACTGAAGCTTTCTTT.

The rearrangement links TRBV19 to TRBJ2-7, with D uncertain. Germline CDR1 LNHDA, CDR2 SQIVND (reference sequence). V lost 5 bases and J 6 bases, leaving 17 bases between the germline ends. This CDR3 region has 14 residues. As DNA, the CDR3 is TGTGCCAGTAGTCTTAGGACGTTGTTGGGCGAGCAGTACTTC. Translation gives CASSLRTLLGEQYF.

This rearrangement joins TRBV25-1 to TRBJ2-1; 11 nucleotides match TRBD2. The germline CDR1 and CDR2 sequences are MGHDK and SYGVNS. This CDR3 is 16 amino acids long. Trimming cost V 5 bases and J 4 bases; bases outside gene matches: 7. CDR3: CASSQISGRGYNEQFF. The CDR3, as DNA: TGTGCCAGCAGTCAGATTAGCGGGAGGGGGTACAATGAGCAGTTCTTC.